This TCR beta chain was recovered during a study of neoadjuvant anti-PD-1 for oral cavity cancer. Two replicates per tumor sample, mostly from roughly 4.9 ug of genomic DNA. TCRdb's copy holds only in-frame clones and misses some; the assay was immunoSEQ multiplex PCR. The data contain some 10,000 clones, more than 55% of them singletons. Trimming removed 1 base from V and 10 bases from J, with 15 bases in between. The length of the CDR3 is 14 residues. Germline V lookup: CDR1 SGHDT, CDR2 YYEEEE. Described time point: after neoadjuvant nivolumab, at surgical resection. The clonotype was recovered from a person aged 35 to 85 with oral cavity squamous cell carcinoma. The chain uses TRBV5-6 and TRBJ2-1; D may be TRBD1 (5 bases). Sequencing was performed on tumor tissue, taken after nivolumab (anti-PD-1) treatment. CDR3 nucleotides: TGTGCCAGCAGCTTGTCTTACGGGCGGACAGAGCAGTTCTTC. This translates into CASSLSYGRTEQFF. Filled out from reference TRBV5-6 and TRBJ2-1, the complete variable domain reads DAGVTQSPTHLIKTRGQQVTLRCSPKSGHDTVSWYQQALGQGPQFIFQYYEEEERQRGNFPDRFSGHQFPNYSSELNVNALLLGDSALYLCASSLSYGRTEQFFGPGTRLTVL.